The source of this T cell receptor beta chain is a study of shared clonotypes between healthy human individuals. Replicate PCRs for unsorted PBMC used around 270 ng DNA (around 29,000 T cell genomes). Produced via immunoSEQ multiplex PCR; TCRdb's table is partial and in-frame only. The top ten hold about 12% of the sample, which has fewer than 650,000 clones, about 80% seen once. After removal of 2 bases from V and 7 bases from J, the junction contained 8 bases not matched to a gene. The CDR3 consists of 15 residues. Germline CDR1 and CDR2: SGHNT and YYREEE (reference sequence). V and J are TRBV5-4 and TRBJ2-2; 7 bases line up with TRBD2. This sequence was found in a woman aged 40-49 years in good health. Some clones in this sample may be carry-over from other donors' samples. Sequencing input: PBMCs. CDR3 in amino acids: CASSLMRETGGELFF. In DNA, the CDR3 is TGTGCCAGCAGCTTAATGCGGGAGACGGGCGGGGAGCTGTTTTTT.